Following are 5 T cell receptor beta chains from one sample sequenced in a study of blood T cells in healthy people across ages. Next came a second PCR, run for roughly 6 to 11 cycles, which used a sample-barcoded 5' primer along with a J-beta primer mix. Via MiXCR, TCRdb re-called the 5' RACE reads, giving one row per CDR3 protein. This table holds approximately 490,000 distinct CDR3 sequences, 20% to 30% found once. These data were also reused for a study on T cells of mothers and their children.

The sequenced material came from blood. The receptors originated from a boy aged 5-17 years in good health.

The J gene is TRBJ1-5, the V gene TRBV7-9, with D unresolved. Germline CDR1 reads SEHNR; CDR2 reads FQNEAQ (reference sequence). Trimming took 5 bases from V and 0 from J, leaving 5 bases between them. The CDR3 sequence is 13 residues long. The CDR3 DNA sequence: TGTGCCAGCAGCGACGGTAGCAATCAGCCCCAGCATTTT. Residues: CASSDGSNQPQHF.

This clonotype showed up just a few times. This chain connects TRBV28 to TRBJ2-5; D is possibly TRBD1 (5 bases). Germline V gene sequence: CDR1 MDHEN, CDR2 SYDVKM. The CDR3 totals 14 residues. V lost 6 bases to trimming and J lost 3 bases, with 14 bases between them. CDR3 protein: CASRPPGAEETQYF. CDR3 sequence (DNA): TGTGCCAGCAGACCCCCTGGGGCAGAAGAGACCCAGTACTTC.

The chain couples TRBV6-1 to TRBJ2-1; TRBD2 matches 8 bases. V shed 5 bases, J shed 8 bases, and the junction held 14 bases outside the gene matches. The CDR3 consists of 16 residues. Germline V lookup: CDR1 MNHNS, CDR2 SASEGT. The DNA for the CDR3 is TGTGCCAGCAGTCCAACACTTACCTATAGCGGGGATGAGCAGTTCTTC. Protein sequence: CASSPTLTYSGDEQFF.

The chain employs TRBV9 and TRBJ2-7, with 11 bases identical to TRBD2. CDR1 and CDR2 from the germline V gene are SGDLS and YYNGEE. This CDR3 is built from 15 residues. V dropped 4 bases and J dropped 2; count of bases not matched to a gene: 5. The CDR3 DNA follows: TGTGCCAGCAGCCCCCAGGGACTAGCGGCCTACGAGCAGTACTTC. It encodes CASSPQGLAAYEQYF.

The rearrangement uses TRBV5-1 and TRBJ2-7, with TRBD1 identical over 9 bases. This CDR3 has 13 amino acids. Unmatched junction bases numbered 6, after V lost 4 bases and J lost 7 bases. Germline V gives CDR1 SGHRS, CDR2 YFSETQ. CDR3 DNA sequence: TGCGCCAGCAGCCCGGGACAGGGTAATGAGCAGTACTTC. Translation gives CASSPGQGNEQYF.